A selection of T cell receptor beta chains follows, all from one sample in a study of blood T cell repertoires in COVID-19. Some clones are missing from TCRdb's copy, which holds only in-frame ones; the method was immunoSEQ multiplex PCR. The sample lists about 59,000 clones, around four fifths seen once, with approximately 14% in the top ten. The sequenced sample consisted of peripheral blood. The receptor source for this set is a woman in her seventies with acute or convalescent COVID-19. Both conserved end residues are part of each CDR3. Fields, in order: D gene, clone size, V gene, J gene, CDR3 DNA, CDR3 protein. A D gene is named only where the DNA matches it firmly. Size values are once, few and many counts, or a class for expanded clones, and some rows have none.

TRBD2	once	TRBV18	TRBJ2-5	TGTGCCAGCTCACCGGGAGGGGAGACCCAGTACTTC	CASSPGGETQYF
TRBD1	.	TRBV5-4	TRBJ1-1	TGTGCCAGCAGCTTCGGAGGGGGCAATAGGAACACTGAAGCTTTCTTT	CASSFGGGNRNTEAFF
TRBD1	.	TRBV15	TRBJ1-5	TGTGCCACCAGCAGGGGGACGGGACAGGGGAGCAATCAGCCCCAGCATTTT	CATSRGTGQGSNQPQHF
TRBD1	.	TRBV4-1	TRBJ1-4	TGCGCCAGCAGCCAAGGGGACAGGGCTTTGGGAGAAGAAAAACTGTTTTTT	CASSQGDRALGEEKLFF
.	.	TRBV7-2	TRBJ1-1	TGTGCCAGCAGCTTCCGGGAGGTTTACACTGAAGCTTTCTTT	CASSFREVYTEAFF
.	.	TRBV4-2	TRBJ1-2	TGTGCCAGCAGCCAAGGGGGCGGGGGCCCCAACTATGGCTACACCTTC	CASSQGGGGPNYGYTF
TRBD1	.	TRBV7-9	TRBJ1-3	TGTGCCAGCAGCTCTGGGACAGGAGGAAACACCATATATTTT	CASSSGTGGNTIYF
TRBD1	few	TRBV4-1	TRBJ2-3	TGCGCCAGCAGCTACGGCACGGGACAGGGGACAGATACGCAGTATTTT	CASSYGTGQGTDTQYF
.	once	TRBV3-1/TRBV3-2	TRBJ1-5	TGTGCCAGCAGCCACGGACAGATTACCGTTAGCAATCAGCCCCAGCATTTT	CASSHGQITVSNQPQHF
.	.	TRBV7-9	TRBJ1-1	TGTGCCAGCAGCTTAGGGGCAGGGAGGGACACTGAAGCTTTCTTT	CASSLGAGRDTEAFF
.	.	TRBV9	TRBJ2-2	TGTGCCAGCAGCGTACTTCATACTCAGAACACCGGGGAGCTGTTTTTT	CASSVLHTQNTGELFF
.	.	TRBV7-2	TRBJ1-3	TGTGCCAGCAGCTTAGGGGGACTACTCTCTGGAAACACCATATATTTT	CASSLGGLLSGNTIYF
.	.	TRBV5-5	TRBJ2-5	TGTGCCAGCAGCTTGGGTTGGGGGGGCATCGGAGAGACCCAGTACTTC	CASSLGWGGIGETQYF
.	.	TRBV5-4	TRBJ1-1	TGTGCCAGCAGCTTGCCTCCAGGGTTGAGCACTGAAGCTTTCTTT	CASSLPPGLSTEAFF
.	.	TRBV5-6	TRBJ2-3	TGTGCCAGCAGCTTGGGTAGTCTGTTCACAGATACGCAGTATTTT	CASSLGSLFTDTQYF
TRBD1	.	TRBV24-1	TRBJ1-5	TGTGCCACCAGTGGAACAGGGGACGATCAGCCCCAGCATTTT	CATSGTGDDQPQHF
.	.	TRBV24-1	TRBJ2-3	TGTGCCACCAGTGGCGGGCGAAGCACAGATACGCAGTATTTT	CATSGGRSTDTQYF